Sequencing of this TCR beta chain was carried out in a study of OX40 agonist ivuxolimab in advanced cancers. This clone was observed a handful of times. Clones were read by immunoSEQ multiplex PCR, and TCRdb kept only the in-frame ones, dropping some. The sample yields roughly 76,000 clones, less than 90% seen once. The sequences come from CD4+ or CD8+ T cells sorted from blood, collected in a trial of the OX40 agonist ivuxolimab. The TCR sequence derives from an adult with an advanced solid tumor such as melanoma, head and neck, liver or kidney cancer.

The CDR3 protein is CASSLTRSYEQYF. The CDR3 region has the DNA TGTGCCAGCAGCTTAACGCGATCCTACGAGCAGTACTTC. The chain combines TRBV7-2 with TRBJ2-7; no definite D call. The CDR3 runs 13 residues. Between the trimmed V and J ends, which lost 2 bases and 1 base, there was a span of 6 bases. Germline V gene lookup returns CDR1 SGHTA and CDR2 FQGNSA.